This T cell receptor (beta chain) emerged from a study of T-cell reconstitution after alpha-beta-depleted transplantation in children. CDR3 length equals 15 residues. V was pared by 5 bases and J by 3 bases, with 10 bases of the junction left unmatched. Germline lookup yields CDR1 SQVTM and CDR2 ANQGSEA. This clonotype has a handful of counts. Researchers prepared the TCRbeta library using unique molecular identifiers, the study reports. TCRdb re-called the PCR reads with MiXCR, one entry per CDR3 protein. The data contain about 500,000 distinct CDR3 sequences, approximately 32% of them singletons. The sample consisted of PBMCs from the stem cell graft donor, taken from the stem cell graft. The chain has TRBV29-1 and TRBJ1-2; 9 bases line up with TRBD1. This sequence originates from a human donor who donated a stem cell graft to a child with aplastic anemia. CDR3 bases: TGCAGCGTTCCGGGACAGGGCGCCCGCGACTATGGCTACACCTTC. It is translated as CSVPGQGARDYGYTF.